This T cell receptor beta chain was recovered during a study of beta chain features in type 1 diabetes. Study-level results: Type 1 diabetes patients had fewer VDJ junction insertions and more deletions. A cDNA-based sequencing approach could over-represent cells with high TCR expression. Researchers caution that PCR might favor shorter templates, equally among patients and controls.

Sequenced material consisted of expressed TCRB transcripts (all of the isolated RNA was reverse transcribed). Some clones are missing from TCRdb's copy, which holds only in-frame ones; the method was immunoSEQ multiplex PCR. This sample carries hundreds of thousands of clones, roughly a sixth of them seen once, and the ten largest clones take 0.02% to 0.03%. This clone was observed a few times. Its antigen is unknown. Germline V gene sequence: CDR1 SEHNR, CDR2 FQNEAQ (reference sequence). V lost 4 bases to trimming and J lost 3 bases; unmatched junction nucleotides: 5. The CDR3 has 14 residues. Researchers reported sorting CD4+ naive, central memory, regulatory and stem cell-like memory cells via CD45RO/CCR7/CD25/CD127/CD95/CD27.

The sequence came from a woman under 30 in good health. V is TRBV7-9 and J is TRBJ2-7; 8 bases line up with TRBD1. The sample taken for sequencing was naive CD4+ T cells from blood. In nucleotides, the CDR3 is TGTGCCAGCAGCTCATGGGACAGGCTCTACGAGCAGTACTTC. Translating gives CASSSWDRLYEQYF.